One sample yielded the 26 T cell receptor beta chains listed below, sequenced in a study of regulatory T cells in long-lasting Graves disease. Through Arm-PCR of CDR3 regions and iRepertoire HTBI primers, TCR beta libraries were built. Each CDR3 protein gets one entry after TCRdb re-called the multiplex PCR reads with MiXCR. The sample includes more than 650,000 distinct CDR3 sequences, 30% seen only once; the top ten take about two fifths. Documented time point: persistent/refractory GD, antithyroid drugs over 5 years with positive TRAb. TCR sequences were obtained from RNA taken from PBMCs. The source material was peripheral blood mononuclear cells (PBMCs), sampled when the disease was refractory, from a patient treated with antithyroid drugs. The receptors here all came from a female donor with Graves disease.

This clonotype appeared a few times. The J gene is TRBJ2-2, the V gene TRBV3-1; D unresolved. The CDR3 covers 12 residues. Germline V lookup: CDR1 LGHDT, CDR2 YNNKEL (reference sequence). V was shortened by 3 bases and J by 6 bases, with 5 bases between the two germline ends. CDR3 nucleotide sequence: TGTGCCAGCAGCCATATGGCCGGGGAGCTGTTTTTT. The encoded protein is CASSHMAGELFF.

The V call is TRBV20-1, the J call TRBJ1-1, with 8 bases lining up with TRBD1. This CDR3 contains 15 residues. Unmatched junction bases numbered 4, after V lost 1 base and J lost 0 bases. CDR1 and CDR2 from the germline V gene are DFQATT and SNEGSKA (reference sequence). The CDR3 DNA reads as TGCAGTGCTAGAGTTAGGACAGGGTTGAACACTGAAGCTTTCTTT. Translated, it gives CSARVRTGLNTEAFF.

This clonotype was seen just once. One end of the junction does not line up with germline, which may come from a read error. V usage is TRBV20-1 and J usage is TRBJ1-3, with D tentatively TRBD1 (5 bases). The length of the CDR3 is 15 residues. Germline CDR1 and CDR2: DFQATT and SNEGSKA (reference sequence). The chain's CDR3 is CSARDGANPGNTIYF. The DNA for the CDR3 is TGCAGTGCTAGAGATGGGGCCAATCCTGGGAACACCATATATTTT.

This clonotype was picked up a small number of times. The chain joins TRBV30 to TRBJ1-2; 7 positions agree with TRBD1. CDR1 is GTSNPN and CDR2 is SVGIG in the germline V gene (reference sequence). V was pared by 4 bases and J by 6 bases, with 11 bases of the junction left unmatched. The CDR3 consists of 14 residues. The CDR3 coding sequence is TGTGCCTGGAAAAGGCAGGGGGAGGGCCATGGCTACACCTTC. Translating it yields CAWKRQGEGHGYTF.

A few counts support this clonotype. The CDR3 sequence is CASTPGGPKNTREQYF. The CDR3 DNA follows: TGTGCCAGCACTCCCGGTGGGCCAAAAAACACTAGGGAGCAGTACTTC. The chain has TRBV28 and TRBJ2-7; the D gene is possibly TRBD2 (5 bases). Trimming stripped 7 bases from V and 7 bases from J, with 26 bases between. There are 16 residues in the CDR3. Germline V lookup: CDR1 MDHEN, CDR2 SYDVKM.

The V and J genes are TRBV6-4 and TRBJ2-7; D gene ambiguous. The CDR3 extends over 14 amino acids. Germline CDR1 and CDR2: MRHNA and SNTAGT. V was clipped by 6 bases and J by 2 bases, with 14 bases between them. The chain's CDR3 is CASRYSGGTYEQYF. CDR3 nucleotides: TGTGCCAGCAGATACTCGGGTGGTACCTACGAGCAGTACTTC.

This clonotype has a handful of counts. The chain couples TRBV7-2 to TRBJ2-7; TRBD2 agrees at 8 bases. The V gene end was trimmed by 5 bases and the J gene end by 4 bases; junction bases not matched to a gene: 10. The CDR3 has 15 residues. The germline CDR1 and CDR2 sequences are SGHTA and FQGNSA. CDR3 loop: CASSPAYGRGYEQYF. In DNA form, the CDR3 reads TGTGCCAGCAGCCCCGCGTACGGGAGGGGTTACGAGCAGTACTTC. The full variable domain, in which reference TRBV7-2 and TRBJ2-7 provide the parts outside the CDR3, is GAGVSQSPSNKVTEKGKDVELRCDPISGHTALYWYRQSLGQGLEFLIYFQGNSAPDKSGLPSDRFSAERTGGSVSTLTIQRTQQEDSAVYLCASSPAYGRGYEQYFGPGTRLTVT.

This clonotype was recorded a few times. The CDR3 here is CASSPSGRAAFF. DNA of the CDR3: TGTGCCAGCAGCCCTAGCGGGAGGGCCGCGTTCTTC. This chain joins TRBV11-2 and TRBJ2-1; TRBD2 agrees at 12 bases. This CDR3 has 12 residues. Losses at the gene ends were 5 bases for V and 15 bases for J; bases not matched to a gene: 5. Germline CDR1 and CDR2: SGHAT and FQNNGV. The full variable domain, rest sourced from reference TRBV11-2 and TRBJ2-1, is EAGVAQSPRYKIIEKRQSVAFWCNPISGHATLYWYQQILGQGPKLLIQFQNNGVVDDSQLPKDRFSAERLKGVDSTLKIQPAKLEDSAVYLCASSPSGRAAFFGPGTRLTVL.

This clonotype was seen repeatedly, ten times or more. The chain uses TRBV27 and TRBJ2-5; weak D call: TRBD1 (5 bases). V lost 6 bases and J 5 bases, leaving 13 bases between the germline ends. In germline, CDR1 is MNHEY, CDR2 SMNVEV (reference sequence). The CDR3 runs 13 residues. CDR3: CASSPRVGETQYF. CDR3 DNA sequence: TGTGCCAGCAGCCCCAGGGTGGGGGAGACCCAGTACTTC.

Worth noting for this clonotype: This may stem from a read error, because a much larger clone lies one nucleotide away. V is TRBV28 and J is TRBJ2-7, with D perhaps matching TRBD2 (6 bases). Trimming pared 6 bases from V and 2 bases from J, leaving 17 bases between. The length of the CDR3 is 15 residues. Looked up from germline, CDR1 is MDHEN and CDR2 is SYDVKM. The DNA for the CDR3 is TGTGCCAGCAGCCCCAGGCGGGGTGCGCCCTACGAGCAGTACTTC. Amino acids: CASSPRRGAPYEQYF.

This clonotype was seen a single time. This may be a read error, as it is one base from a much larger clone. The chain combines TRBV27 with TRBJ1-4; no clear D. Trimming pared 7 bases from V and 0 bases from J, leaving 15 bases between. This CDR3 has 16 residues. Germline loops: CDR1 MNHEY, CDR2 SMNVEV (reference sequence). CDR3 coding DNA: TGTGCCAGCAATTTGGGCAGTTTGCCAACTAATGAAAAACTGTTTTTT. Protein product: CASNLGSLPTNEKLFF.

This sequence joins TRBV7-9 and TRBJ2-5; 12 bases match TRBD2. V shed 7 bases and J 5 bases; nucleotides not matched to a gene: 8. Germline V gene sequence: CDR1 SEHNR, CDR2 FQNEAQ (reference sequence). CDR3 size: 15 residues. The chain's CDR3 is CASNRLAGVSETQYF. The CDR3 nucleotides read TGTGCCAGCAATAGACTAGCGGGAGTGTCGGAGACCCAGTACTTC.

J is TRBJ1-1 and V is TRBV6-1; no clear D gene. CDR1 and CDR2 from the germline V gene are MNHNS and SASEGT. Deletions cut 10 bases from V and 0 bases from J, with 18 bases between. The CDR3 has 15 residues. Written as DNA, the CDR3 is TGTGCCACTGACCCCGCTGGGAACATGAACACTGAAGCTTTCTTT. Amino acids: CATDPAGNMNTEAFF.

This chain uses TRBV20-1 with TRBJ2-2, with 7 bases aligning to TRBD2. J gave up 3 bases and V 0 bases, and 7 bases lay outside the gene matches. Germline V gene lookup returns CDR1 DFQATT and CDR2 SNEGSKA (reference sequence). The CDR3 has 16 amino acids. Written as DNA, the CDR3 is TGCAGTGCTAGAGAATTGGGCGGGAGCTACACCGGGGAGCTGTTTTTT. This encodes CSARELGGSYTGELFF.

Only a few counts were recorded for this clonotype. The V and J genes are TRBV12-3 or TRBV12-4 and TRBJ2-5; 10 nucleotides line up with TRBD1. The V and J ends lost 3 bases and 3 bases, in that order; junction bases with no gene match: 4. The CDR3 has 15 residues. CDR3 bases: TGTGCCAGCAGTTTCCGGACAGGGGGAAAAGAGACCCAGTACTTC. Translated, it gives CASSFRTGGKETQYF.

In nucleotides, the CDR3 is TGTGCCAGCTCACCAGGGCCCCGGGAGGAGTACGAGCAGTACTTC. This gives the protein CASSPGPREEYEQYF. This chain joins TRBV18 and TRBJ2-7; TRBD2 matches 7 bases. CDR1 is KGHSH, CDR2 LQKENI, per germline. This CDR3 is built from 15 residues. Germline trimming cut 2 bases from V and 4 bases from J; bases unmatched to any gene: 8.

The chain carries TRBV20-1 and TRBJ1-5; D unresolved. CDR3 length equals 14 residues. Germline CDR1 DFQATT, CDR2 SNEGSKA (reference sequence). Trimming shortened V by 0 bases and J by 7 bases, and 13 bases separated the two germline ends. CDR3 sequence (DNA): TGCAGTGCTAGAGATCCCGGGGAAGGCCAGCCCCAGCATTTT. This codes for CSARDPGEGQPQHF.

The chain is built from TRBV30 and TRBJ1-1; a weak D match, TRBD1 (5 bases). The CDR3 sequence is 11 residues long. CDR1 and CDR2 from the germline V gene are GTSNPN and SVGIG (reference sequence). V was pared by 3 bases and J by 8 bases, with 10 bases between. This CDR3 is CAWRRTSEAFF. CDR3 in DNA: TGTGCCTGGAGAAGGACAAGCGAAGCTTTCTTT. Based on the CDR3 plus reference TRBV30 and TRBJ1-1, the full variable domain is SQTIHQWPATLVQPVGSPLSLECTVEGTSNPNLYWYRQAAGRGLQLLFYSVGIGQISSEVPQNLSASRPQDRQFILSSKKLLLSDSGFYLCAWRRTSEAFFGQGTRLTVV.

Of note for this clonotype: A much larger clone differs from this one at a single base, so this may be a read error. The rearrangement joins TRBV2 to TRBJ1-1; 11 bases map to TRBD1. This CDR3 region has 16 residues. Germline values: CDR1 SNHLY, CDR2 FYNNEI. DNA for the CDR3: TGTGCCAGCAGTGAAGACAGGGACAGGGGGAAAACTGAAGCTTCCTTT. Translating it yields CASSEDRDRGKTEASF.

This clonotype was counted between two and nine times. This sequence joins TRBV4-2 and TRBJ2-6; D ambiguous. The CDR3 loop spans 17 amino acids. V was pared by 0 bases and J by 4 bases, with 13 bases between. The V gene's germline CDR1 is LGHNA and CDR2 YNFKEQ. The DNA for the CDR3 is TGTGCCAGCAGCCAAGAACATCGAGGCCCCGGGGCCAACGTCCTGACTTTC. Its protein product is CASSQEHRGPGANVLTF.

The chain carries TRBV7-2 and TRBJ2-7, with D tentatively TRBD1 (5 bases). V was shortened by 1 base and J by 4 bases, with 11 bases between the two germline ends. The CDR3 sequence is 14 residues long. Germline lookup yields CDR1 SGHTA and CDR2 FQGNSA. CDR3 in amino acids: CASSLGSGQYEQYF. CDR3 sequence (DNA): TGTGCCAGCAGCTTAGGCTCAGGGCAGTACGAGCAGTACTTC.

The V gene is TRBV4-1, the J gene TRBJ1-1; no clear D. The germline gives CDR1 MGHRA, CDR2 YSYEKL. The CDR3 is 12 amino acids. Trimming left V 3 bases short and J 8 bases short, with 10 bases between. Here the CDR3 DNA reads TGCGCCAGCAGCCAGGGTTCATTAGAAGCTTTCTTT. Residues: CASSQGSLEAFF.

A word on this clonotype: The conserved final phenylalanine or tryptophan is absent from the CDR3, which likely points to a read error. The chain joins TRBV6-5 to TRBJ2-4; 8 nucleotides match TRBD2. This CDR3 spans 16 amino acids. Germline loops: CDR1 MNHEY, CDR2 SVGAGI. V gave up 3 bases and J gave up 0 bases; unmatched junction bases: 4. DNA for the CDR3: TGTGCCAGCAGTTATGGGACTAGGTTAGCCAAAAACATTCAGTACCTC. Translated, it gives CASSYGTRLAKNIQYL.

The chain employs TRBV24-1 and TRBJ1-1; tentative D call: TRBD1 (6 bases). The CDR3 is 14 amino acids. Trimming removed 4 bases at V and 7 bases at J, with 15 bases between. Germline-derived CDR1 and CDR2 are KGHDR and SFDVKD. CDR3 amino acids: CATSEVNRVGEAFF. As DNA, the CDR3 is TGTGCCACCAGTGAGGTGAACAGGGTTGGTGAAGCTTTCTTT.

Note on this clonotype: A much larger clone lies a single base off, so this may be a read error. This chain links TRBV28 with TRBJ1-6; no clear D gene. The germline gives CDR1 MDHEN, CDR2 SYDVKM. The CDR3 contains 18 residues. The V end lost 2 bases, the J end lost 0 bases, and 14 bases lay between the germline ends. The chain's CDR3 is CASSLTQRGGSYNSPLHF. DNA of the CDR3: TGTGCCAGCAGTTTAACTCAGCGGGGAGGCTCCTATAATTCACCCCTCCACTTT.

CDR3 residues: CASSPIGTGANQPQHF. The DNA of the CDR3 is TGTGCCAGCAGCCCTATTGGGACAGGAGCAAATCAGCCCCAGCATTTT. The rearrangement joins TRBV7-8 to TRBJ1-5, with TRBD1 matching over 8 bases. V shed 5 bases and J 4 bases; nucleotides not matched to a gene: 10. Germline lookup yields CDR1 SGHVS and CDR2 FQNEAQ. This CDR3 is 16 amino acids long.